The rows below give T cell receptor beta chains drawn from one sample of a study of shared clonotypes between healthy human individuals. Measured with immunoSEQ multiplex PCR; TCRdb has only the in-frame clones, and not every one. Counted here are millions of clones, over 85% occurring once; the ten biggest clones make up more than 0.95%. Sequencing was performed on naive CD8+ T cells sorted from blood. Source of these receptors: a man aged 18-30 years in good health. The CDR3 runs from the conserved cysteine through the conserved F or W. Fields, in order: V gene, clone size, J gene, D gene, CDR3 protein, CDR3 DNA. D genes are given only for firm matches. Clone sizes are given selectively: once, few, many, or a class where the clone is expanded.

v_call: TRBV27
clone_size: -
j_call: TRBJ2-5
d_call: TRBD2
cdr3_aa: CASSFLADQETQYF
cdr3_nt: TGTGCCAGCAGTTTTCTAGCGGACCAAGAGACCCAGTACTTC

v_call: TRBV7-6
clone_size: -
j_call: TRBJ2-5
d_call: -
cdr3_aa: CASSYENRETQYF
cdr3_nt: TGTGCCAGCAGCTACGAGAACCGAGAGACCCAGTACTTC

v_call: TRBV28
clone_size: -
j_call: TRBJ2-7
d_call: TRBD2
cdr3_aa: CASSLPGLGLAWEQYF
cdr3_nt: TGTGCCAGCAGTTTACCGGGACTAGGGTTGGCCTGGGAGCAGTACTTC

v_call: TRBV4-1
clone_size: -
j_call: TRBJ1-1
d_call: -
cdr3_aa: CASSQGPGGMNTEAFF
cdr3_nt: TGCGCCAGCAGCCAAGGGCCCGGGGGCATGAACACTGAAGCTTTCTTT

v_call: TRBV25-1
clone_size: -
j_call: TRBJ2-7
d_call: TRBD2
cdr3_aa: CASSGTSGGPTYHYEQYF
cdr3_nt: TGTGCCAGCAGTGGGACTAGCGGGGGGCCGACGTATCATTACGAGCAGTACTTC

v_call: TRBV10-2
clone_size: -
j_call: TRBJ2-7
d_call: -
cdr3_aa: CASSESKGDSEGSQYF
cdr3_nt: TGCGCCAGCAGTGAGTCAAAGGGTGACTCCGAGGGGTCTCAGTACTTC

v_call: TRBV5-1
clone_size: -
j_call: TRBJ2-4
d_call: TRBD2
cdr3_aa: CASSLVMGGSINIQYF
cdr3_nt: TGCGCCAGCAGCTTGGTTATGGGAGGGAGTATCAACATTCAGTACTTC

v_call: TRBV29-1
clone_size: many
j_call: TRBJ2-3
d_call: TRBD1
cdr3_aa: CSVEGQGATTDTQYF
cdr3_nt: TGCAGCGTTGAAGGACAGGGGGCGACCACAGATACGCAGTATTTT

v_call: TRBV29-1
clone_size: -
j_call: TRBJ2-7
d_call: -
cdr3_aa: CSVGLRREGFYEQYF
cdr3_nt: TGCAGCGTCGGCCTCAGACGAGAGGGCTTCTACGAGCAGTACTTC

v_call: TRBV27
clone_size: few
j_call: TRBJ2-3
d_call: TRBD1
cdr3_aa: CASSFNLGGAADTQYF
cdr3_nt: TGTGCCAGCAGTTTTAATTTAGGGGGCGCCGCGGATACGCAGTATTTT

v_call: TRBV5-6
clone_size: -
j_call: TRBJ2-1
d_call: -
cdr3_aa: CASSLGAETYNEQFF
cdr3_nt: TGTGCCAGCAGCTTGGGCGCCGAAACCTACAATGAGCAGTTCTTC

v_call: TRBV4-1
clone_size: -
j_call: TRBJ1-1
d_call: TRBD1
cdr3_aa: CASSRTTGLNTEAFF
cdr3_nt: TGCGCCAGCAGCCGTACGACAGGGTTGAACACTGAAGCTTTCTTT

v_call: TRBV2
clone_size: -
j_call: TRBJ2-2
d_call: -
cdr3_aa: CASIGGYTAGELFF
cdr3_nt: TGTGCCAGCATTGGGGGGTACACCGCCGGGGAGCTGTTTTTT

v_call: TRBV5-4
clone_size: -
j_call: TRBJ1-2
d_call: TRBD1
cdr3_aa: CASSFWGGALQGDYGYTF
cdr3_nt: TGTGCCAGCAGCTTTTGGGGAGGGGCGCTCCAGGGGGACTATGGCTACACCTTC

v_call: TRBV6-1
clone_size: -
j_call: TRBJ1-1
d_call: -
cdr3_aa: CASSELLGGIADTEAFF
cdr3_nt: TGTGCCAGCAGTGAACTCTTGGGAGGGATCGCGGACACTGAAGCTTTCTTT

v_call: TRBV6-5
clone_size: -
j_call: TRBJ2-7
d_call: -
cdr3_aa: CASSYAGSYEQYF
cdr3_nt: TGTGCCAGCAGTTACGCCGGGAGTTACGAGCAGTACTTC

v_call: TRBV7-2
clone_size: -
j_call: TRBJ1-2
d_call: -
cdr3_aa: CASSTTRDIPHGYTF
cdr3_nt: TGTGCCAGCAGCACAACTAGGGACATACCGCATGGCTACACCTTC

v_call: TRBV13
clone_size: -
j_call: TRBJ1-4
d_call: -
cdr3_aa: CASSVQGANEKLFF
cdr3_nt: TGTGCCAGCAGCGTCCAAGGGGCTAATGAAAAACTGTTTTTT

v_call: TRBV5-8
clone_size: -
j_call: TRBJ1-1
d_call: -
cdr3_aa: CASSLRTENNEAFF
cdr3_nt: TGTGCCAGCAGCTTGCGAACAGAGAATAATGAAGCTTTCTTT

v_call: TRBV5-5
clone_size: -
j_call: TRBJ2-7
d_call: -
cdr3_aa: CASSSSPREQYF
cdr3_nt: TGTGCCAGCAGTTCTAGCCCACGCGAGCAGTACTTC

v_call: TRBV4-1
clone_size: -
j_call: TRBJ2-7
d_call: TRBD1
cdr3_aa: CASRILVGQGSYEQYF
cdr3_nt: TGCGCCAGCAGGATCCTTGTTGGACAGGGCTCCTACGAGCAGTACTTC

v_call: TRBV27
clone_size: -
j_call: TRBJ1-1
d_call: -
cdr3_aa: CASSLNSFMNTEAFF
cdr3_nt: TGTGCCAGCAGTTTAAATTCCTTCATGAACACTGAAGCTTTCTTT

v_call: TRBV12-5
clone_size: few
j_call: TRBJ1-5
d_call: -
cdr3_aa: CASSETPKTGNQPQHF
cdr3_nt: TGTGCTAGTTCCGAGACGCCTAAGACGGGCAATCAGCCCCAGCATTTT

v_call: TRBV4-1
clone_size: -
j_call: TRBJ2-7
d_call: TRBD2
cdr3_aa: CASSQLTSGEYEQYF
cdr3_nt: TGCGCCAGCAGCCAACTGACTAGCGGGGAATACGAGCAGTACTTC

v_call: TRBV10-2
clone_size: -
j_call: TRBJ2-4
d_call: TRBD2
cdr3_aa: CASSPPGGIYFEDIQYF
cdr3_nt: TGCGCCAGCAGTCCCCCGGGGGGGATTTATTTTGAAGACATTCAGTACTTC

v_call: TRBV4-1
clone_size: -
j_call: TRBJ1-6
d_call: -
cdr3_aa: CASREHPADYNSPLHF
cdr3_nt: TGCGCCAGCAGAGAACATCCGGCAGACTATAATTCACCCCTCCACTTT

v_call: TRBV2
clone_size: -
j_call: TRBJ1-1
d_call: -
cdr3_aa: CASSEEGREGTEAFF
cdr3_nt: TGTGCCAGCAGTGAAGAGGGCAGGGAGGGAACTGAAGCTTTCTTT

v_call: TRBV19
clone_size: -
j_call: TRBJ2-5
d_call: TRBD1
cdr3_aa: CASSRYGTGDQETQYF
cdr3_nt: TGTGCCAGTAGCCGATATGGGACAGGGGACCAAGAGACCCAGTACTTC

v_call: TRBV10-3
clone_size: -
j_call: TRBJ1-1
d_call: -
cdr3_aa: CAISERGATMNTEAFF
cdr3_nt: TGTGCCATCAGTGAGAGGGGGGCCACAATGAACACTGAAGCTTTCTTT

v_call: TRBV11-2
clone_size: -
j_call: TRBJ2-7
d_call: -
cdr3_aa: CASSLVVEQYF
cdr3_nt: TGTGCCAGCAGCTTAGTTGTCGAGCAGTACTTC

v_call: TRBV4-2
clone_size: -
j_call: TRBJ2-2
d_call: TRBD2
cdr3_aa: CASSLIPGLANTGELFF
cdr3_nt: TGTGCCAGCAGCCTTATTCCGGGACTAGCGAACACCGGGGAGCTGTTTTTT

v_call: TRBV2
clone_size: -
j_call: TRBJ1-1
d_call: TRBD1
cdr3_aa: CASTEMGTGLNTEAFF
cdr3_nt: TGTGCCAGCACCGAAATGGGGACAGGACTGAACACTGAAGCTTTCTTT

v_call: TRBV6-6
clone_size: -
j_call: TRBJ2-5
d_call: -
cdr3_aa: CASSYTPGDSGETQYF
cdr3_nt: TGTGCCAGCAGTTACACTCCGGGAGACTCGGGAGAGACCCAGTACTTC

v_call: TRBV7-8
clone_size: -
j_call: TRBJ2-3
d_call: TRBD2
cdr3_aa: CASSEGMAGGPSTDTQYF
cdr3_nt: TGTGCCAGCAGCGAAGGAATGGCGGGAGGACCCTCCACAGATACGCAGTATTTT

v_call: TRBV28
clone_size: -
j_call: TRBJ2-7
d_call: -
cdr3_aa: CASGSGAEQYF
cdr3_nt: TGTGCCAGCGGATCAGGAGCCGAGCAGTACTTC

v_call: TRBV2
clone_size: -
j_call: TRBJ1-2
d_call: TRBD1
cdr3_aa: CASSLTGGPYGYTF
cdr3_nt: TGTGCCAGCAGTTTGACAGGGGGTCCCTATGGCTACACCTTC

v_call: TRBV27
clone_size: -
j_call: TRBJ1-1
d_call: -
cdr3_aa: CASSLKLGNTEAFF
cdr3_nt: TGTGCCAGCAGTTTAAAGCTGGGGAACACTGAAGCTTTCTTT

v_call: TRBV5-6
clone_size: once
j_call: TRBJ1-6
d_call: -
cdr3_aa: CASSPRGSSYNSPLHF
cdr3_nt: TGTGCCAGCAGCCCAAGGGGGAGCTCCTATAATTCACCCCTCCACTTT

v_call: TRBV7-8
clone_size: -
j_call: TRBJ2-1
d_call: TRBD2
cdr3_aa: CASSLVVPTSLVDEQFF
cdr3_nt: TGTGCCAGCAGCTTAGTAGTCCCGACTAGCTTGGTGGATGAGCAGTTCTTC

v_call: TRBV9
clone_size: -
j_call: TRBJ2-2
d_call: TRBD2
cdr3_aa: CASSHGERGAGELFF
cdr3_nt: TGTGCCAGCAGCCACGGGGAGCGGGGGGCCGGGGAGCTGTTTTTT

v_call: TRBV6-1
clone_size: -
j_call: TRBJ1-5
d_call: -
cdr3_aa: CASSESVNPGNQPQHF
cdr3_nt: TGTGCCAGCAGTGAATCGGTCAACCCAGGAAATCAGCCCCAGCATTTT

v_call: TRBV27
clone_size: -
j_call: TRBJ1-2
d_call: -
cdr3_aa: CASSLLGAGPNYGYTF
cdr3_nt: TGTGCCAGCAGTTTACTCGGGGCAGGCCCTAACTATGGCTACACCTTC

v_call: TRBV7-3
clone_size: -
j_call: TRBJ2-6
d_call: TRBD1
cdr3_aa: CASSPGTGTSGANVLTF
cdr3_nt: TGTGCCAGCAGCCCCGGGACAGGGACCTCTGGGGCCAACGTCCTGACTTTC

v_call: TRBV15
clone_size: -
j_call: TRBJ2-5
d_call: TRBD2
cdr3_aa: CATSRDMGLAETQYF
cdr3_nt: TGTGCCACCAGCAGAGATATGGGACTAGCGGAGACCCAGTACTTC

v_call: TRBV10-3
clone_size: -
j_call: TRBJ1-2
d_call: -
cdr3_aa: CAISEAGQMGGYTF
cdr3_nt: TGTGCCATCAGTGAGGCCGGACAGATGGGTGGCTACACCTTC

v_call: TRBV7-2
clone_size: -
j_call: TRBJ2-7
d_call: -
cdr3_aa: CASSLGGDWSYEQYF
cdr3_nt: TGTGCCAGCAGCTTAGGGGGGGACTGGTCCTACGAGCAGTACTTC

v_call: TRBV27
clone_size: -
j_call: TRBJ2-1
d_call: -
cdr3_aa: CASSLGLALEQFF
cdr3_nt: TGTGCCAGCAGCCTTGGGCTAGCGCTTGAGCAGTTCTTC

v_call: TRBV4-2
clone_size: once
j_call: TRBJ2-3
d_call: -
cdr3_aa: CASSQEGAGANLDTQYF
cdr3_nt: TGTGCCAGCAGCCAAGAGGGCGCGGGGGCCAACCTAGATACGCAGTATTTT

v_call: TRBV7-8
clone_size: -
j_call: TRBJ2-5
d_call: TRBD2
cdr3_aa: CASSNDPGLAGGPDETQYF
cdr3_nt: TGTGCCAGCAGCAACGACCCGGGACTAGCGGGGGGGCCGGATGAGACCCAGTACTTC

v_call: TRBV7-9
clone_size: -
j_call: TRBJ2-6
d_call: -
cdr3_aa: CASSHLSSGANVLTF
cdr3_nt: TGTGCCAGCAGCCATCTCAGCTCTGGGGCCAACGTCCTGACTTTC

v_call: TRBV5-1
clone_size: -
j_call: TRBJ2-1
d_call: TRBD1
cdr3_aa: CASSPDRGRGNEQFF
cdr3_nt: TGCGCCAGCAGCCCGGACAGGGGTCGGGGCAATGAGCAGTTCTTC

v_call: TRBV7-9
clone_size: -
j_call: TRBJ2-5
d_call: -
cdr3_aa: CASSLNVGHVLETQYF
cdr3_nt: TGTGCCAGCAGCCTCAACGTGGGACACGTCCTGGAGACCCAGTACTTC

v_call: TRBV5-6
clone_size: -
j_call: TRBJ1-1
d_call: -
cdr3_aa: CASSLGSENTEAFF
cdr3_nt: TGTGCCAGCAGCTTGGGGTCAGAGAACACTGAAGCTTTCTTT